These 14 T cell receptor beta chains share one sample of origin, sequenced in a study of OX40 agonist ivuxolimab in advanced cancers. Data came from immunoSEQ multiplex PCR; TCRdb stores just in-frame clones and leaves some out. The data contain 50,000 to 65,000 clones, 89% of them singletons. The sequencing here drew on CD4+ or CD8+ T cells sorted from blood, taken in a trial of the OX40 agonist ivuxolimab. These receptors were obtained from an adult with an advanced solid tumor such as melanoma, head and neck, liver or kidney cancer.

The genes are TRBV28 and TRBJ2-2, with 8 nucleotides matching TRBD1. The CDR3 runs to 14 residues. The V and J ends lost 3 bases and 7 bases, in that order; junction bases with no gene match: 4. Germline CDR1 and CDR2: MDHEN and SYDVKM. CDR3 coding DNA: TGTGCCAGCAGTTTGCAGGGGGCTAGCGGGGAGCTGTTTTTT. Its translation is CASSLQGASGELFF.

This chain joins TRBV5-4 and TRBJ2-1; possibly TRBD2 for D (7 bases). Germline V gene lookup returns CDR1 SGHNT and CDR2 YYREEE (reference sequence). The CDR3 consists of 16 residues. Trimming shortened V by 4 bases and J by 4 bases, and 18 bases separated the two germline ends. As DNA, the CDR3 is TGTGCCAGCAGCGCCCCTGGGGGGGCGGGTTACAATGAGCAGTTCTTC. Its protein is CASSAPGGAGYNEQFF.

The V gene is TRBV4-3, the J gene TRBJ2-3; weak D call: TRBD2 (7 bases). This CDR3 is 20 amino acids long. The V end lost 1 base, the J end lost 0 bases, and 23 bases lay between the germline ends. Germline CDR1 reads LGHNA; CDR2 reads YSLEER. CDR3 in DNA: TGCGCCAGCAGCCAAGGTGCCCGGGCAGGGGAGGGCCCTAGCACAGATACGCAGTATTTT. Its protein product is CASSQGARAGEGPSTDTQYF.

The V gene is TRBV5-1, the J gene TRBJ1-1; D is unclear. The CDR3 consists of 15 residues. Trimming cost V 0 bases and J 0 bases, with 9 bases left between them. CDR1 is SGHRS and CDR2 is YFSETQ in the germline V gene. CDR3 sequence: CASSLAADMNTEAFF. CDR3 nucleotides: TGCGCCAGCAGCTTGGCCGCGGATATGAACACTGAAGCTTTCTTT.

The V call is TRBV11-2, the J call TRBJ2-6, with 7 nucleotides matching TRBD2. Germline V gene sequence: CDR1 SGHAT, CDR2 FQNNGV. Losses at the gene ends were 5 bases for V and 0 bases for J; bases not matched to a gene: 4. This CDR3 has 16 residues. The CDR3, as DNA: TGTGCCAGCAGCGGTAGCGGGTACTCTGGGGCCAACGTCCTGACTTTC. Its translation: CASSGSGYSGANVLTF.

The rearrangement joins TRBV27 to TRBJ2-5; tentative D call: TRBD1 (5 bases). CDR1 is MNHEY and CDR2 is SMNVEV in the germline V gene (reference sequence). V was pared by 5 bases and J by 2 bases, with 12 bases between. CDR3 length equals 14 residues. The CDR3: CASSPSDKQETQYF. The CDR3 DNA is TGTGCCAGCAGTCCCTCGGACAAGCAAGAGACCCAGTACTTC.

V and J are TRBV7-2 and TRBJ2-1, with TRBD2 matching 8 bases. This CDR3 is built from 13 residues. Germline assignment: CDR1 SGHTA and CDR2 FQGNSA. V was pared by 1 base and J by 9 bases, with 2 bases of the junction left unmatched. The CDR3 DNA sequence: TGTGCCAGCAGCTTAGTTAGCGGGGCTGAGCAGTTCTTC. Translated, it gives CASSLVSGAEQFF.

V gene TRBV27 combines with J gene TRBJ2-1; D call uncertain. Germline V lookup: CDR1 MNHEY, CDR2 SMNVEV (reference sequence). With 5 bases removed from V and 4 bases from J, the gap between germline ends came to 9 bases. This CDR3 region has 13 residues. Here the CDR3 reads CASSLDRYNEQFF. Written as DNA, the CDR3 is TGTGCCAGCAGTCTCGACCGTTACAATGAGCAGTTCTTC.

The CDR3 protein is CASSLGPGVYEQYF. The CDR3 bases are TGTGCCAGCAGCTTAGGCCCAGGGGTGTACGAGCAGTACTTC. The chain combines TRBV7-8 with TRBJ2-7; tentative D call: TRBD1 (6 bases). With 1 base removed from V and 4 bases from J, the gap between germline ends came to 11 bases. The germline V gene encodes CDR1 SGHVS and CDR2 FQNEAQ. The CDR3 totals 14 residues.

The rearrangement uses TRBV4-1 and TRBJ2-6, with D unclear. The CDR3 has 16 residues. Deletions cut 2 bases from V and 10 bases from J, with 18 bases between. Germline CDR1 is MGHRA and CDR2 is YSYEKL. The CDR3 sequence: CASSQYDPVHANVLTF. As DNA, the CDR3 is TGCGCCAGCAGCCAATATGACCCGGTACATGCGAACGTCCTGACTTTC.

This chain uses TRBV13 with TRBJ2-3; D call uncertain. The CDR3 is 14 amino acids. V was trimmed by 2 bases and J by 1 base, leaving 7 bases between them. Germline CDR1 and CDR2: PRHDT and FYEKMQ (reference sequence). The chain's CDR3 is CASSLRQGTDTQYF. The DNA of the CDR3 is TGTGCCAGCAGCTTACGCCAAGGCACAGATACGCAGTATTTT.

V is TRBV6-1 and J is TRBJ2-1; 7 bases are a match to TRBD2. The CDR3 runs to 17 residues. Looked up from germline, CDR1 is MNHNS and CDR2 is SASEGT. Germline trimming cut 4 bases from V and 4 bases from J; bases unmatched to any gene: 13. CDR3 amino acids: CASSGLGGRALYNEQFF. Written as DNA, the CDR3 is TGTGCCAGCAGTGGTCTCGGTGGGAGGGCCCTTTACAATGAGCAGTTCTTC.

V usage is TRBV28 and J usage is TRBJ2-3; weak D call: TRBD2 (6 bases). The CDR3 is 16 amino acids. V lost 6 bases and J 5 bases, leaving 21 bases between the germline ends. Germline CDR1 reads MDHEN; CDR2 reads SYDVKM. CDR3 in amino acids: CASSSGPGEAEDTQYF. CDR3 bases: TGTGCCAGCAGCTCGGGACCCGGGGAGGCGGAAGATACGCAGTATTTT.

The chain carries TRBV7-9 and TRBJ2-1; TRBD2 matches 10 bases. Trimming cost V 3 bases and J 10 bases; bases outside gene matches: 18. Germline CDR1 and CDR2: SEHNR and FQNEAQ (reference sequence). The CDR3 extends over 18 amino acids. CDR3 sequence reads: CASSLDRVELAGLWEQFF. DNA of the CDR3: TGTGCCAGCAGCTTGGACAGGGTGGAACTAGCGGGATTATGGGAGCAGTTCTTC.